This T cell receptor (beta chain) was profiled in a study of cytomegalovirus exposure and HLA in healthy donors (dated by TCRdb to about 2017). A note on the overall study: According to an earlier analysis of 587 of the donors, roughly 180 million T cells yielded over 90 million unique TCR beta sequences and roughly 280 Gb of sequence data. The study was designed to test whether signatures of past pathogen exposure could be identified by cataloging public T cell receptors. High-throughput TCR immunosequencing, statistical association of individual TCRs with disease status, and machine learning were combined to predict cytomegalovirus infection status. Using immunosequencing, the study profiled T cell repertoires from around 680 subjects and related those repertoires to cytomegalovirus serostatus. The number of typed donors differed by locus: about 620-640 for A, B, C, DRB1 and DQB1; 500 to 550 for DQA1; fewer than 610 for DPA1; and some 450 for DPB1. Genome-wide SNP genotypes for about three fifths of the 666 donors were used in a later genetic analysis, which treated that subset as a discovery cohort. Roughly 5 DR-DQ haplotypes were handled as single units for association and clustering because linkage in the cohort was strong. Among under 450 genotyped donors of the cohort, an average of around 240,000 unique TCR beta nucleotide sequences were sequenced per donor, 15% to 20% of them non-productive. In the later analysis, no new phenotypic data were used to find candidate immune exposures; instead, reliance was placed on TCR beta sequences and their occurrence across donors. All discovery cohort repertoires had been generated on a single sequencing platform. Of the 350 to 450 genotyped donors, less than 85% were placed in the genetic ancestry cluster associated with self-reported Caucasian donors. In an earlier analysis of around 540 of the donors, high-throughput TCR beta sequencing was used to judge whether each TCR beta V gene segment behaved as functional or pseudogenic. In a later analysis, previously published TCR beta repertoires from 550 to 700 donors were re-analyzed and high-resolution HLA genotyping was added so that TCR occurrence patterns could be studied. Donor age, sex, ethnicity and CMV serostatus were compiled together with the repertoire data. An early release that covered about 640 HLA-typed donors contained approximately 300 gigabases of sequencing data and roughly 84 million unique TCR sequences. In addition to the first cohort of 666 subjects, a separate validation cohort of 100 to 150 different subjects was used. HLA typing included class I and class II loci at four-digit resolution.

CDR1 and CDR2 are read off the germline V gene as SGHRS and YFSETQ. The CDR3 spans 12 residues, from the cysteine through the phenylalanine. The only DNA kept is the CDR3, 36 bases in frame from the first base. V loses 4 bases of germline sequence and J loses 4 bases, and the interval between the two ends is 8 bases. Notes on this clone: What this receptor recognizes is not known.

Beyond this particular receptor, the publication reports: Linkage disequilibrium might explain the correlated functional status among segregating V segments, but an unknown experimental factor could not be ruled out. In vitro tests confirmed that a few of the cytomegalovirus-associated TCR beta chains recognize cytomegalovirus antigens. The earlier analysis of 587 of the donors excluded roughly 17 rarely observed V segments, including chromosome 9 orphons, because counts were too low. HLA typing was unavailable for some donors at each locus, so association tests used only the typed subset. It was suggested by the authors that the approach could potentially be generalized to other disease states and immunological phenotypes. The only immune exposure information available for the cohort was CMV serostatus. The 87-base-pair reads could not distinguish some IMGT-functional V segments, including TRBV6-2 and TRBV6-3, so those segments were excluded. In a later analysis, the rate of TCR association differed among HLA loci, with DRB1 alleles having the most associated TCRs and HLA-C alleles having the fewest. V-gene and J-gene trimming of TCR beta chains was associated with a missense DCLRE1C variant in a later genetic analysis, and the association was replicated in an independent cohort. In a later analysis, most CMV-associated TCR beta chains were found to appear HLA-restricted, with HLA associations seemingly driven largely by CMV exposure. A cluster of highly shared sequence variants was judged likely to be a technical artifact of the sequencing pipeline. Cytomegalovirus status was reported to be diagnosed by the classifier with high specificity and sensitivity in both the original and validation cohorts. Broadly in line with IMGT annotations, most TCR beta V segments showed up in productive rearrangements about 87% or about 30% of the time in an earlier analysis of 587 of the donors. According to a later analysis, parvovirus B19, influenza, CMV and Epstein-Barr virus appeared linked to several top co-occurrence clusters. A total of roughly 160 TCR beta chains were listed by the study as associated with cytomegalovirus. In a later analysis, HLA-associated TCR beta chains showed more clonal expansion and lower generation probabilities than non-associated chains that were equally common. Compared with the roughly 700-donor mean, donors in an Asian-associated ancestry cluster had fewer N-insertions in productive TCRs, according to a later genetic analysis. At a false discovery rate of 0.05, a later analysis linked under 20,000 TCR beta sequences to specific HLA alleles. The cohort was sequenced for TCR beta chains only, and without alpha or paired-chain data the features that could be detected were limited. Most TCR sequences were seen in very few donors, while some public TCRs were found in many individuals. The presence/absence analyses assumed that sequencing depth was roughly uniform across donors, and that assumption may not be true. A further reported finding was that TCR beta sequences accurately predicted the HLA-A and HLA-B alleles for most subjects in the first cohort. When HLA alleles, especially DR and DQ, strongly co-occurred, TCR associations were difficult to assign to individual alleles.

The cohort comprised fewer than 700 healthy bone marrow donors. Cohort members were all nominally healthy when sampled, although unrecorded immune exposures were likely present. The donor tested CMV seronegative and was one of the 352 seronegative cohort members. Each donor provided a peripheral blood sample, and peripheral blood mononuclear cells were used for TCR beta sequencing. Genomic DNA extraction from the blood cell samples was performed with the Qiagen DNeasy Blood Extraction Kit. Libraries were built with the immunoSEQ multiplex PCR assay. The multiplex PCR relied on a mix of 60 forward primers for TCR Vbeta segments and 13 reverse primers for TCR Jbeta segments. The CDR3 region of rearranged TCR beta genes was amplified from genomic DNA with a multiplex PCR assay. On the Illumina HiSeq System, the amplified TCR beta libraries were sequenced as 87-base-pair reads. As for the authors' bioinformatics: Across the 670 or so repertoires, a later analysis counted around 80 million unique TCR beta chains, some 11 million of which were shared by at least two donors. To remove PCR and sequencing errors, raw reads were error-corrected and collapsed into unique sequences using a nearest-neighbor algorithm that merged closely related sequences. Alignment of CDR3 sequences to IMGT reference sequences was used to assign V, D and J gene segments. For a sequence to be retained, a match of at least six nucleotides to both a V gene segment and a J gene segment was required. A rearrangement was called productive if the CDR3 had no stop codons and remained in frame with V and J, and every other rearrangement was called non-productive. CDR3 was defined according to IMGT convention as the region running from the second conserved V-encoded cysteine to the conserved J-encoded phenylalanine. The earlier analysis of around 640 of the donors excluded sequences that lacked an unambiguous match to a single V gene segment. In an earlier analysis of approximately 560 of the donors, a V segment was called functional when productive rearrangements were above 56.7%, and segregating when the standard deviation between donors exceeded 5%. A statistical classification framework was built for diagnosing cytomegalovirus status from the catalog of TCR beta chain sequences. In a later analysis, TCR nucleotide sequences were compared against IMGT/GENE-DB human TR gene sequences so that V and J genes could be assigned. A later analysis assigned CDR3 sequences and most-parsimonious VDJ recombination scenarios with the TCRdist pipeline. In a later analysis, every TCR beta chain was defined by the combination of its CDR3 amino acid sequence and its V-gene family, and reads without a unique V-gene family were dropped. As a way to deal with suspected cross-contamination and a sequencing artifact, a later analysis dropped roughly 600 nucleotide sequences that were highly shared and had low generation probability. In a later analysis, a clonal expansion index was calculated for each public chain from normalized within-repertoire ranks of inferred template counts. In a later analysis, generation probabilities were computed using a VDJ recombination model fitted to out-of-frame rearrangements, and the results were checked against IGoR. Hypergeometric tests were used in a later analysis to score TCR-TCR, TCR-HLA and TCR-CMV co-occurrence, with a repertoire-size bias correction applied to the TCR pairs. False discovery rates were estimated in a later analysis by permuting HLA or CMV assignments 20 times. In a later analysis, co-occurring TCRs were grouped with DBSCAN, and TCRdist sequence similarity was added when clustering was performed within HLA-allele-positive subsets. Repertoires with fewer than 30,000 or more than 120,000 public chains were left out of co-occurrence clustering, as were about five repertoires with anomalous nucleotide sharing. This immuneACCESS table, as held by TCRdb, lists in-frame sequences with V and J called but not all clones. Of the missing ones, under half trace to an unresolved V gene in checked studies; the others have no known cause. The D gene and trimming were derived from the DNA, and the V and J assignments and clone size from that table. This sample's table contains under 35,000 clones. 0.71% of the sample comes from the top ten.

The clonotype comes from a young man in good health and CMV-seronegative. In this chain, TRBV5-1 is recombined with TRBJ1-1, with the D gene too uncertain to name. The sample consisted of PBMCs. DNA sequence: TGCGCCAGCAGCCCCGAGGGCACTGAAGCTTTCTTT. Its translation is CASSPEGTEAFF.